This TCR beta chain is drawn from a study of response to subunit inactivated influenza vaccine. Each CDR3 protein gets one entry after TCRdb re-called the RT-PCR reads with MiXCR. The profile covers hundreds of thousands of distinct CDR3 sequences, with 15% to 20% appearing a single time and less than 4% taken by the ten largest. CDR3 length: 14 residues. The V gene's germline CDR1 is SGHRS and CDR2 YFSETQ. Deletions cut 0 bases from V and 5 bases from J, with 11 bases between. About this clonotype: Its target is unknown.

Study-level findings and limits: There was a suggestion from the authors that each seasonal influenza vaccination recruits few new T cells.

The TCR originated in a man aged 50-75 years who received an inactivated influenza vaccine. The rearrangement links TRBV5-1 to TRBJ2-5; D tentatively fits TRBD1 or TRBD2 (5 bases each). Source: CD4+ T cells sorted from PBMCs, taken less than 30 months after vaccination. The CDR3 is CASSLEQGGETQYF. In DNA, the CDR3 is TGCGCCAGCAGCTTGGAGCAGGGCGGGGAGACCCAGTACTTC. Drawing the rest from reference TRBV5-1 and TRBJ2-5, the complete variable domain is KAGVTQTPRYLIKTRGQQVTLSCSPISGHRSVSWYQQTPGQGLQFLFEYFSETQRNKGNFPGRFSGRQFSNSRSEMNVSTLELGDSALYLCASSLEQGGETQYFGPGTRLLVL.